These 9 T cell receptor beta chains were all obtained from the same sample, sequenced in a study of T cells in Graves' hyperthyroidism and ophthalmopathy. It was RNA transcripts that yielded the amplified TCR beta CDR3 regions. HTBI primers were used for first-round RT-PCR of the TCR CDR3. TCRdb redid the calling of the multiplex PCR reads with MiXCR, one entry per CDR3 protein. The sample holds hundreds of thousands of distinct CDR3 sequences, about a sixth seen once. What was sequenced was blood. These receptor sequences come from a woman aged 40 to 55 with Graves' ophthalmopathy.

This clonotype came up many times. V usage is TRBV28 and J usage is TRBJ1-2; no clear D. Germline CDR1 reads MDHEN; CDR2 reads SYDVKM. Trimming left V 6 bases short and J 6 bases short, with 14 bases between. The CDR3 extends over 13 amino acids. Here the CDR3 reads CASSLVAPDGYTF. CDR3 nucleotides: TGTGCCAGCAGCCTCGTTGCCCCGGATGGCTACACCTTC.

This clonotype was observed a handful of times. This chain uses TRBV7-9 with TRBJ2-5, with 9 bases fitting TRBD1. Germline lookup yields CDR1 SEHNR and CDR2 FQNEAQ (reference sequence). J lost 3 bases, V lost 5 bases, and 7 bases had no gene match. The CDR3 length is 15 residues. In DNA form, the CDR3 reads TGTGCCAGCAGCCCACACCGGGACAGGGAAGAGACCCAGTACTTC. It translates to CASSPHRDREETQYF. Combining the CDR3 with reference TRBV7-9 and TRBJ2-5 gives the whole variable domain DTGVSQNPRHKITKRGQNVTFRCDPISEHNRLYWYRQTLGQGPEFLTYFQNEAQLEKSRLLSDRFSAERPKGSFSTLEIQRTEQGDSAMYLCASSPHRDREETQYFGPGTRLLVL.

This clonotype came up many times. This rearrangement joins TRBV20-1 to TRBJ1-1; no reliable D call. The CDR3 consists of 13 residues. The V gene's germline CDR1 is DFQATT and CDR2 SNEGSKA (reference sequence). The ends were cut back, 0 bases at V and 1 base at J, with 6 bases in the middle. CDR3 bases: TGCAGTGCTAGAGATCAGAGGAACACTGAAGCTTTCTTT. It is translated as CSARDQRNTEAFF.

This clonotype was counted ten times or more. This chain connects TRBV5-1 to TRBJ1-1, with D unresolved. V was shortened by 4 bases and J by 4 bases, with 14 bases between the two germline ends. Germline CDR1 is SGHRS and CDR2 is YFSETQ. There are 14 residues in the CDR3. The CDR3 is CASSPRVLSTEAFF. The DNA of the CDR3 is TGCGCCAGCAGCCCACGAGTCCTGAGCACTGAAGCTTTCTTT.

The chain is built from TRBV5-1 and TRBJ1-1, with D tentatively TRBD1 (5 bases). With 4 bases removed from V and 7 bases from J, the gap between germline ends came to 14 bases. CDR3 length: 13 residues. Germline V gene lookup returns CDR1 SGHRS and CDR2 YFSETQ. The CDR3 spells CASSRDRDYEAFF. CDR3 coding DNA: TGCGCCAGCAGCAGAGACAGAGATTATGAAGCTTTCTTT. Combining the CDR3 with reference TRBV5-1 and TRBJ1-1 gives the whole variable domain KAGVTQTPRYLIKTRGQQVTLSCSPISGHRSVSWYQQTPGQGLQFLFEYFSETQRNKGNFPGRFSGRQFSNSRSEMNVSTLELGDSALYLCASSRDRDYEAFFGQGTRLTVV.

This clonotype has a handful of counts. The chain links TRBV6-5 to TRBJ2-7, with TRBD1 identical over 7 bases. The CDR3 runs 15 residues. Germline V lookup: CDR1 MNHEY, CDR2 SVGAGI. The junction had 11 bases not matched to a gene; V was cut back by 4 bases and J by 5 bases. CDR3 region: CASSLTGIEKDEQYF. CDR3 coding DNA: TGTGCCAGCAGTTTGACAGGGATCGAGAAGGACGAGCAGTACTTC.

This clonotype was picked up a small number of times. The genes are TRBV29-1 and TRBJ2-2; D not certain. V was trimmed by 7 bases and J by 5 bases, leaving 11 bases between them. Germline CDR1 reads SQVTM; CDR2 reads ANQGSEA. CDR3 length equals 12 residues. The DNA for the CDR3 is TGCAGCGCCCAAGGGTGGACCGGGGAGCTGTTTTTT. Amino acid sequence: CSAQGWTGELFF.

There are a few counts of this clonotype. The CDR3 is CASSLQKNSPLHF. CDR3 sequence (DNA): TGTGCCAGCAGCTTACAAAAGAATTCACCCCTCCACTTT. The rearrangement links TRBV7-3 to TRBJ1-6; D not certain. The V and J ends lost 2 bases and 7 bases respectively, with 6 bases between them. Germline V gene data show CDR1 as SGHTA and CDR2 as FQGTGA. The length of the CDR3 is 13 residues.

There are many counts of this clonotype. The DNA for the CDR3 is TGCAGTGCTAGCCCAACAGGGGGCGTCGGTGGCTACACCTTC. It is translated as CSASPTGGVGGYTF. This sequence joins TRBV20-1 and TRBJ1-2; TRBD1 matches 9 bases. V gave up 3 bases and J gave up 7 bases; unmatched junction bases: 9. CDR3 size: 14 residues. The V gene's germline CDR1 is DFQATT and CDR2 SNEGSKA (reference sequence).